Below, one TCR beta chain is given with its context. Its antigen is unknown. CDR3 length: 13 amino acids. Trimming removed 4 bases from V and 0 bases from J, with 5 bases in between. Germline-derived CDR1 and CDR2 are SNHLY and FYNNEI. Built from TCR beta cDNA, the libraries had unique molecular identifiers in them. A population of roughly 0.9 to 11 million T cells gave rise to about half a million cDNA molecules. TCRdb processed the PCR reads anew with MiXCR; each CDR3 protein has one entry. The table lists 170,000 or so distinct CDR3 sequences, over 25% of them singletons. The record originates from a study of post-analysis software for immune sequencing data. Study as a whole: The cohort encompassed relapsing-remitting, secondary progressive and progressive-relapsing multiple sclerosis disease courses.

Findings and caveats of the study: Patients carried several TRBV segments more frequently than controls did, and TRBV5-6, TRBV5-1 and TRBV20-1 were among them. Pronounced co-clustering by F measure was evident among identically batched samples. Relative to controls, patients with multiple sclerosis showed significantly lower normalized Chao1 diversity.

The chain has TRBV2 and TRBJ2-3; D is uncertain. Sequencing was carried out using blood. The sequence was collected from a girl aged 10 to 17 with multiple sclerosis. The CDR3, as DNA: TGTGCCAGCAGTGCCCAAAGCACAGATACGCAGTATTTT. It specifies CASSAQSTDTQYF.